These T cell receptor beta chains were read from a single sample in a study of shared clonotypes between healthy human individuals. Repertoires were generated with immunoSEQ multiplex PCR, while TCRdb's copy carries only in-frame clones and drops some. The data show approximately 1.1 million clones, about four fifths seen once. The sequencing input was memory CD4+ T cells from PBMCs. The receptors here all came from a man aged 18-30 years in good health. Some clones in this sample may be carry-over from other donors' samples. CDR3s include the opening cysteine and the closing phenylalanine or tryptophan. D genes are given only for firm matches. Expanded clones get a size class; other rows say once, few or many, or leave the size out.

D gene | J gene | clone size | V gene | CDR3 DNA | CDR3 protein
NA | TRBJ2-4 | NA | TRBV5-1 | TGCGCCAGCAGCTTGGTCGGGGAAAACATTCAGTACTTC | CASSLVGENIQYF
NA | TRBJ2-3 | NA | TRBV5-1 | TGCGCCAGCAGCTTGGGGGCTACACCAGCAGATACGCAGTATTTT | CASSLGATPADTQYF
NA | TRBJ2-2 | once | TRBV7-2 | TGTGCCAGCAGCTTAGGGGGGAGGAACACCGGGGAGCTGTTTTTT | CASSLGGRNTGELFF
NA | TRBJ2-3 | NA | TRBV5-1 | TGCGCCAGCAGCCCGATGGGCAGGGTGAGAACAGATACGCAGTATTTT | CASSPMGRVRTDTQYF
NA | TRBJ2-7 | NA | TRBV28 | TGTGCCAGCTCCTCCCGCGACGAGCAGTACTTC | CASSSRDEQYF
NA | TRBJ2-1 | NA | TRBV5-1 | TGCGCCAGCAGGCCTAATACAGGGGAGGGAGAGCAGTTCTTC | CASRPNTGEGEQFF
NA | TRBJ2-7 | NA | TRBV5-4 | TGTGCCAGCAGCTTGATCGGCGAGCGGGCTTACTTC | CASSLIGERAYF
TRBD1 | TRBJ2-5 | few | TRBV5-3 | TGTGCCAGAAGTCCCCAGGGGGTCCTCCAAGAGACCCAGTACTTC | CARSPQGVLQETQYF
TRBD1 | TRBJ1-2 | NA | TRBV27 | TGTGCCAGCAGTTTATGGGCAGGGGGCGGCTACACCTTC | CASSLWAGGGYTF
NA | TRBJ1-2 | many | TRBV2 | TGTGCCAGCAGAGTGCAGGGGTATGGCTACACCTTC | CASRVQGYGYTF